The rows below give T cell receptor beta chains drawn from one sample of a study of T cell repertoires in cytomegalovirus infection. TCRdb passed the reads through MiXCR, listing each CDR3 protein once. The data contain around 530,000 distinct CDR3 sequences, 16% of them seen just once; the ten biggest clones take up more than 20%. The sequenced sample consisted of CD8+ T cells from PBMCs. The receptor source for this set is a human donor in good health (CMV status not recorded). Some clones in this sample may be carry-over from other donors' samples. Both conserved end residues are part of each CDR3. The order of the fields is CDR3 length, V gene, D gene, J gene, clone size, CDR3 DNA, CDR3 protein. D genes are given only for firm matches. Clone sizes are given selectively: once, few, many, or a class where the clone is expanded.

cdr3_length: 17; v_call: TRBV7-6; d_call: TRBD1; j_call: TRBJ1-2; clone_size: many; cdr3_nt: TGTGCCAGCAGCTCTCCGGGACAGGGCACTATTTATGGTGGCTACACCTTC; cdr3_aa: CASSSPGQGTIYGGYTF
cdr3_length: 11; v_call: TRBV4-1; d_call: -; j_call: TRBJ2-7; clone_size: many; cdr3_nt: TGCGCCAGCCGTGGTGCGGGGGAGCAGTACTTC; cdr3_aa: CASRGAGEQYF
cdr3_length: 15; v_call: TRBV5-4; d_call: -; j_call: TRBJ1-1; clone_size: -; cdr3_nt: TGTGCCAGCAGCCCATACGGGGGAATGGGGACTGAAGCTTTCTTT; cdr3_aa: CASSPYGGMGTEAFF
cdr3_length: 15; v_call: TRBV7-9; d_call: -; j_call: TRBJ2-1; clone_size: many; cdr3_nt: TGTGCCAGCAGCTTAGAGAAGTCAGTCGTAGATGAGCAGTTCTTC; cdr3_aa: CASSLEKSVVDEQFF
cdr3_length: 13; v_call: TRBV11-2; d_call: -; j_call: TRBJ2-7; clone_size: many; cdr3_nt: TGTGCCAGCAGCTTGCAGGGGCAGTACGAGCAGTACTTC; cdr3_aa: CASSLQGQYEQYF
cdr3_length: 10; v_call: TRBV15; d_call: -; j_call: TRBJ2-3; clone_size: -; cdr3_nt: TGTGCCACCCCCAGAGATACGCAGTATTTT; cdr3_aa: CATPRDTQYF
cdr3_length: 14; v_call: TRBV7-8; d_call: -; j_call: TRBJ1-4; clone_size: many; cdr3_nt: TGTGCCAGCAGCTTAATTACGGGGGAGGAAAAACTGTTTTTT; cdr3_aa: CASSLITGEEKLFF
cdr3_length: 14; v_call: TRBV9; d_call: TRBD1; j_call: TRBJ2-1; clone_size: -; cdr3_nt: TGTGCCAGCACCGGGGACAGCGGTGATAGGGGGCAGTTCTTC; cdr3_aa: CASTGDSGDRGQFF
cdr3_length: 15; v_call: TRBV4-1; d_call: -; j_call: TRBJ2-5; clone_size: many; cdr3_nt: TGCGCCAGCAGCCAAGATAGTAGCCGACAAGAGACCCAGTACTTC; cdr3_aa: CASSQDSSRQETQYF
cdr3_length: 14; v_call: TRBV24-1; d_call: TRBD2; j_call: TRBJ2-1; clone_size: -; cdr3_nt: TGTGCCACCAGTCACCCGGGACTAGGCGATGAGCAGTTCTTC; cdr3_aa: CATSHPGLGDEQFF
cdr3_length: 13; v_call: TRBV24-1; d_call: -; j_call: TRBJ1-2; clone_size: -; cdr3_nt: TGTGCCACCAGTCCTACAGGGAACTATGGCTACACCTTC; cdr3_aa: CATSPTGNYGYTF
cdr3_length: 14; v_call: TRBV11-1; d_call: -; j_call: TRBJ2-3; clone_size: few; cdr3_nt: TGTGCCAGCAGCCCGACGATGGGCACAGATACGCAGTATTTT; cdr3_aa: CASSPTMGTDTQYF
cdr3_length: 15; v_call: TRBV28; d_call: -; j_call: TRBJ2-6; clone_size: many; cdr3_nt: TGTGCCAGCAGGACAGTTCAATCTGGGGCCAACGTCCTGACTTTC; cdr3_aa: CASRTVQSGANVLTF
cdr3_length: 13; v_call: TRBV28; d_call: -; j_call: TRBJ1-5; clone_size: many; cdr3_nt: TGTGCCAGCCACTCGGGGGGCAATCAGCCCCAGCATTTT; cdr3_aa: CASHSGGNQPQHF
cdr3_length: 11; v_call: TRBV4-1; d_call: -; j_call: TRBJ2-1; clone_size: many; cdr3_nt: TGCGCCAGCAGCCCCGGGATTGAGCAGTTCTTC; cdr3_aa: CASSPGIEQFF
cdr3_length: 14; v_call: TRBV10-1; d_call: -; j_call: TRBJ2-1; clone_size: few; cdr3_nt: TGCGCCAGCAGTGACGGCCAAGGCCGCAATGAGCAGTTCTTC; cdr3_aa: CASSDGQGRNEQFF
cdr3_length: 15; v_call: TRBV2; d_call: -; j_call: TRBJ1-2; clone_size: -; cdr3_nt: TGTGCCAGCAGTGAAAGGGCAACAGGACGATATGGCTACACCTTC; cdr3_aa: CASSERATGRYGYTF
cdr3_length: 13; v_call: TRBV7-9; d_call: -; j_call: TRBJ2-6; clone_size: -; cdr3_nt: TGTGCCAGCAGTTCCGGGGGGGCCAACGTCCTGACTTTC; cdr3_aa: CASSSGGANVLTF
cdr3_length: 13; v_call: TRBV12-3/TRBV12-4; d_call: -; j_call: TRBJ1-1; clone_size: many; cdr3_nt: TGTGCCAGCAGTTTTCTGGGGGACACTGAAGCTTTCTTT; cdr3_aa: CASSFLGDTEAFF
cdr3_length: 16; v_call: TRBV6-2/TRBV6-3; d_call: -; j_call: TRBJ2-3; clone_size: -; cdr3_nt: TGTGCCAGCAGTTACTCGAGAGGGGAGAGCACAGATACGCAGTATTTT; cdr3_aa: CASSYSRGESTDTQYF
cdr3_length: 17; v_call: TRBV7-4; d_call: -; j_call: TRBJ1-1; clone_size: many; cdr3_nt: TGTGCCAGCAGCTCAGGGGTTGGGAACCCCATGAACACTGAAGCTTTCTTT; cdr3_aa: CASSSGVGNPMNTEAFF
cdr3_length: 16; v_call: TRBV18; d_call: -; j_call: TRBJ1-2; clone_size: few; cdr3_nt: TGTGCCAGCTCACCACCGTCGACTTACAGGGAAGGCGGCTACACCTTC; cdr3_aa: CASSPPSTYREGGYTF
cdr3_length: 16; v_call: TRBV18; d_call: -; j_call: TRBJ1-4; clone_size: many; cdr3_nt: TGTGCCAGCTCACCACCGGGCAGACTACCCTATGAAAAACTGTTTTTT; cdr3_aa: CASSPPGRLPYEKLFF
cdr3_length: 13; v_call: TRBV7-6; d_call: -; j_call: TRBJ2-1; clone_size: -; cdr3_nt: TGTGCCAGCACCCCCAGAGGGGGCAATGAGCAGTTCTTC; cdr3_aa: CASTPRGGNEQFF
cdr3_length: 12; v_call: TRBV7-9; d_call: -; j_call: TRBJ2-1; clone_size: few; cdr3_nt: TGTGCCAGCAGCGATAGCTTCGATGAGCAGTTCTTC; cdr3_aa: CASSDSFDEQFF
cdr3_length: 15; v_call: TRBV29-1; d_call: -; j_call: TRBJ1-4; clone_size: -; cdr3_nt: TGCAGCGTTGAAGATCCTGGGCCGGCGGCTGAAAAACTGTTTTTT; cdr3_aa: CSVEDPGPAAEKLFF
cdr3_length: 16; v_call: TRBV12-3/TRBV12-4; d_call: TRBD2; j_call: TRBJ2-7; clone_size: many; cdr3_nt: TGTGCCAGCAGTTTGGGACCTACTAGCGGGACCTACGAGCAGTACTTC; cdr3_aa: CASSLGPTSGTYEQYF
cdr3_length: 14; v_call: TRBV9; d_call: -; j_call: TRBJ2-2; clone_size: -; cdr3_nt: TGTGCCACCCCACGGGGGGCGGGAACCGGGGAGCTGTTTTTT; cdr3_aa: CATPRGAGTGELFF
cdr3_length: 14; v_call: TRBV28; d_call: -; j_call: TRBJ1-3; clone_size: many; cdr3_nt: TGTGCCAGCAGTTTTCAGGGGCGCGGAAACACCATATATTTT; cdr3_aa: CASSFQGRGNTIYF
cdr3_length: 16; v_call: TRBV7-2; d_call: TRBD2; j_call: TRBJ2-1; clone_size: many; cdr3_nt: TGTGCCAGCAGCTTAATTGTGCTAGCGGGGGACAATGAGCAGTTCTTC; cdr3_aa: CASSLIVLAGDNEQFF
cdr3_length: 15; v_call: TRBV7-6; d_call: -; j_call: TRBJ1-2; clone_size: many; cdr3_nt: TGTGCCAGCAGCCCCGGAGAGGGGGTTACCTATGGCTACACCTTC; cdr3_aa: CASSPGEGVTYGYTF
cdr3_length: 17; v_call: TRBV9; d_call: TRBD1; j_call: TRBJ1-1; clone_size: -; cdr3_nt: TGTGCCAGCAGCGTAGTGTCACAGGGGGATTTGGTCACTGAAGCTTTCTTT; cdr3_aa: CASSVVSQGDLVTEAFF
cdr3_length: 10; v_call: TRBV29-1; d_call: TRBD1; j_call: TRBJ1-2; clone_size: few; cdr3_nt: TGCAGCGTGGGACAGGGAGAAGAAACCTTC; cdr3_aa: CSVGQGEETF